One sample yielded the 3 T cell receptor beta chains listed below, sequenced in a study of metastatic and nonmetastatic thyroid tumors. Every patient was untreated before thyroid surgery. TCRdb called clones again from the PCR reads with MiXCR. The table shows around 36,000 clones, with 25% to 30% occurring only once. Sequenced material: blood. Source of these receptors: a female donor with papillary thyroid cancer or a benign thyroid nodule (not recorded which). Some clones in this sample may be carry-over from other donors' samples.

The chain employs TRBV6-1 and TRBJ2-7; D gene ambiguous. V was trimmed by 5 bases and J by 4 bases, leaving 12 bases between them. This CDR3 is 13 amino acids long. In germline, CDR1 is MNHNS, CDR2 SASEGT. The CDR3 bases are TGTGCCAGCAGTCCACGTCCCAGTTACGAGCAGTACTTC. Translating gives CASSPRPSYEQYF.

Points on this clone: A read error may account for a junction end that differs from germline. V usage is TRBV6-1 and J usage is TRBJ1-3; 7 bases line up with TRBD1. The germline V gene has CDR1 MNHNS and CDR2 SASEGT. CDR3 length: 14 residues. For the CDR3, the DNA is TGTGCCAGCAGACACGACAGGGCCGGAAACACCATATGTTTT. This codes for CASRHDRAGNTICF.

This clone was picked up many times. J is TRBJ2-1 and V is TRBV6-1; TRBD2 matches at 7 bases. V lost 11 bases and J lost 3; bases outside the gene matches: 4. Germline V gene lookup returns CDR1 MNHNS and CDR2 SASEGT. The CDR3 is 12 residues long. The CDR3 region has the DNA TGTGCCGGGGGGGGGATCTACAATGAGCAGTTCTTC. This translates into CAGGGIYNEQFF.